This T cell receptor beta chain was sequenced in a study of sequential checkpoint blockade in melanoma. Findings and caveats of the study: Mutational load did not correlate with tumor T-cell fraction or clonality.

Treatment given: randomized to nivolumab then ipilimumab (arm A) or the reverse (arm B). The CDR3 is 20 amino acids. With V trimmed by 2 bases and J by 0 bases, 15 bases remained unmatched. In germline, CDR1 is KGHSH, CDR2 LQKENI. This clone has just one count. What it binds is not known. Assay: immunoSEQ multiplex PCR; the TCRdb copy retains only in-frame clones and omits some. The table has about 13,000 clones, 25% to 30% seen once. This sequence was found in a human donor with melanoma. The rearrangement joins TRBV18 to TRBJ1-5; 8 bases are a match to TRBD1. Sequencing was performed on tumor tissue (inferred from file names), taken from a patient given nivolumab and ipilimumab in sequence. CDR3 protein: CASSPVFARDRKYSNQPQHF. CDR3 sequence (DNA): TGTGCCAGCTCACCAGTCTTTGCCCGGGACAGGAAATATAGCAATCAGCCCCAGCATTTT.